Listed here is a single T cell receptor beta chain. This clone is a singleton in its sample. Its recognized antigen is unknown. Qualities for individual bases were not recorded, and no much larger clone is one base off. The CDR3 runs 19 residues from the cysteine to the phenylalanine. Only CDR3 DNA is held: 57 bases, read in frame from base 1. TCRbeta CDR3 regions were amplified from genomic DNA using the immunoSEQ Assay, a bias-controlled multiplex PCR. For the original study's pipeline: The number of nucleated cells in each sample was estimated by amplification of reference gene primers within the assay. To quantify the absolute abundance of each unique TCRbeta CDR3 rearrangement, sequence reads were collapsed and filtered. Productive Simpson clonality was computed per sample as the square root of Simpson's diversity index over productive rearrangements. TCRdb obtained this table from immuneACCESS and retained in-frame rearrangements with V and J assigned. These tables miss some clones; where compared with another copy, unresolved V genes account for less than half of the shortfall, and the remainder is unexplained. Clonal size and the V and J genes are those of that table, whereas D and trimming came from the DNA. This sample gives 200,000 to 300,000 clones in total; around 86% of them show up just once. 2.6% of the sample goes to the ten largest clones.

The sample belongs to a study of blood T cell repertoires in COVID-19 (dated by TCRdb to 2020 to 2022). Broadly, across the study: The collaborator samples originated in the United States, Italy and Spain and spanned the acute and convalescent phases of COVID-19. The prospective study material was composed of cDNA or gDNA derived from T cells, B-cell-depleted T cells, or PBMCs. Deeply sampled blood TCRbeta repertoires from subjects exposed to, actively infected with, or recovered from COVID-19 were included in the dataset. A freely available public database, intended as a resource for researchers studying the immune response to SARS-CoV-2, is where the repertoires were released. Samples came from the ongoing ImmuneRACE study (first 160 participants) plus 1,254 subjects from 6 global collaborators. Sample metadata almost always included a de-identified subject ID, COVID-19 status, age in years and sex. Where available, HLA class I and class II types were obtained from metadata supplied by the sample provider rather than from assay-based typing. Broad study findings and their caveats: How much clinical and demographic metadata was included differed by source and by participant, and the metadata was provided uncurated.

Enrolling through a virtual design, the prospective study's participants ranged in age from roughly 18 to 90 years and lived across roughly 23 United States geographic areas. To assign participants to cohorts, the prospective study relied on clinical history that participants themselves reported in a screening survey and a study questionnaire. Recovered participants in ImmuneRACE Cohort 3 were defined as having two consecutive negative NP/OP PCR tests, clearance from a healthcare professional, or resolution of symptoms. Mobile phlebotomists in the prospective study collected whole blood, serum and a nasopharyngeal or oropharyngeal swab from every participant. Additional blood draws and questionnaires over an approximately two-month period could optionally be provided by prospective study participants. Before DNA extraction, blood samples from the prospective study were shipped at room temperature or frozen.

Sequences were obtained from PBMCs or T cells enriched from blood (not recorded which). This TCR came from a woman aged 18-29 years who had recovered from COVID-19. The chain links TRBV21-1 with TRBJ1-5; the tabulated D call, TRBD1, remains unverified against the DNA. TRBV21-1 is labeled a pseudogene. The nucleotide sequence is TGTGCCAGCAGCAAAGCGCACGGACAGGGGGTGCGTAGCAATCAGCCCCAGCATTTT. This translates into CASSKAHGQGVRSNQPQHF.